This T cell receptor (beta chain) was sequenced for a study of T-cell reconstitution after alpha-beta-depleted transplantation in children. CDR1 is SGHVS, CDR2 FQNEAQ, per germline. The CDR3 totals 16 residues. V gave up 5 bases and J gave up 3 bases, with 16 bases separating them. Preparation of the TCRbeta library involved a method that used unique molecular identifiers. TCRdb re-called the PCR reads through MiXCR, storing one row per CDR3 protein. The sample holds approximately 97,000 distinct CDR3 sequences; approximately 6% are singletons and the top ten take approximately 6.6%. Specimen: PBMCs, mostly from graft donor cells, collected 60 days after TCRalphabeta/CD19-depleted stem cell transplant. The V call is TRBV7-8, the J call TRBJ2-2; D may be TRBD2 (5 bases). The receptor was derived from a female patient aged 2-10 years who had a stem cell transplant for Fanconi anemia, so the T cells may come from the graft donor. Written as DNA, the CDR3 is TGTGCCAGCAGCCCGTTAGGAGGACTGGACACCGGGGAGCTGTTTTTT. This gives the protein CASSPLGGLDTGELFF.